The 10 T cell receptor beta chains listed next were all sequenced from one sample in a study of blood T cells in healthy people across ages. The use of a sample-barcoded 5' primer and a J-beta primer mix characterized a second PCR of roughly 6 to 11 cycles. MiXCR was run by TCRdb on the 5' RACE reads, yielding one entry per CDR3 protein. Of some 900,000 distinct CDR3 sequences in the sample, around 48% were seen once. The sample was blood. These receptors originate from a man aged 30 to 45 in good health.

The chain couples TRBV7-2 to TRBJ2-3, with a possible D match to TRBD2 (6 bases). Trimming pared 6 bases from V and 3 bases from J, leaving 10 bases between. There are 13 residues in the CDR3. Germline loops: CDR1 SGHTA, CDR2 FQGNSA. Here the CDR3 reads CASRPTRTDTQYF. The CDR3 coding sequence is TGTGCCAGCAGACCGACTAGGACAGATACGCAGTATTTT.

The chain couples TRBV4-3 to TRBJ2-7, with a tentative D call TRBD1 (5 bases). Germline V gene lookup returns CDR1 LGHNA and CDR2 YSLEER. Trimming took off 0 bases at V and 2 bases at J, with 14 bases between the two ends. This CDR3 contains 16 residues. CDR3 DNA sequence: TGCGCCAGCAGCCAAGACGGACATTCGCAGACCTACGAGCAGTACTTC. Its protein product is CASSQDGHSQTYEQYF.

J is TRBJ2-7 and V is TRBV4-1; D gene unclear. CDR1 is MGHRA, CDR2 YSYEKL, per germline. Trimming stripped 4 bases from V and 1 base from J, with 11 bases between. CDR3 length: 14 residues. The CDR3 region has the DNA TGCGCCAGCAGCCCCGGAGTATGGTCCTACGAGCAGTACTTC. Translating it yields CASSPGVWSYEQYF.

A few counts support this clonotype. The rearrangement uses TRBV5-1 and TRBJ2-3, with TRBD2 matching 7 bases. V was pared by 3 bases and J by 1 base, with 11 bases of the junction left unmatched. CDR3 length: 17 residues. Per germline, CDR1 SGHRS and CDR2 YFSETQ. CDR3 region: CASSWGGLGDGTDTQYF. The CDR3 DNA sequence: TGCGCCAGCAGCTGGGGGGGACTCGGAGATGGCACAGATACGCAGTATTTT.

In this sample, this clonotype turned up a few times. The CDR3 spells CASSLAELSIYEPGSSYEQYF. CDR3 coding DNA: TGTGCCAGCAGCTTGGCTGAATTATCGATATACGAACCGGGGAGCTCCTACGAGCAGTACTTC. This rearrangement joins TRBV5-5 to TRBJ2-7, with D possibly matching TRBD2 (5 bases). V was pared by 0 bases and J by 0 bases, with 28 bases between. This CDR3 has 21 residues. The germline gives CDR1 SGHKS, CDR2 YYEKEE (reference sequence).

This clonotype turned up a few times. The rearrangement links TRBV4-1 to TRBJ2-1; TRBD2 is a possible D gene (5 bases). The V end was cut by 0 bases, the J end by 9 bases, with 15 bases between. The CDR3 consists of 15 residues. CDR1 MGHRA and CDR2 YSYEKL come from the germline V gene. The CDR3 here is CASSQDPSPQSEQFF. The CDR3 coding sequence is TGCGCCAGCAGCCAAGATCCTAGCCCGCAAAGTGAGCAGTTCTTC.

The genes are TRBV6-5 and TRBJ1-2; D perhaps matches TRBD1 (5 bases). This CDR3 comprises 15 residues. Germline V gene sequence: CDR1 MNHEY, CDR2 SVGAGI. Trimming cost V 0 bases and J 4 bases, with 12 bases left between them. The CDR3 coding sequence is TGTGCCAGCAGTTACTCTGTCGGGGCCGCCTATGGCTACACCTTC. Protein product: CASSYSVGAAYGYTF.

To note about this clonotype: At one end, the junction sequence differs from germline, possibly due to a read error. This chain connects TRBV6-5 to TRBJ2-7, with a weak D call TRBD1 (6 bases). CDR3 length: 14 residues. Germline CDR1 MNHEY, CDR2 SVGAGI. The CDR3 here is CAGSPPGTLDEQYF. The CDR3 DNA follows: TGTGCCGGCAGCCCACCCGGGACATTGGACGAGCAGTACTTC.

This clonotype was observed a few times. The chain recombines TRBV18 with TRBJ2-3, with D hard to call. The CDR3 spans 17 residues. Germline V lookup: CDR1 KGHSH, CDR2 LQKENI. V lost 0 bases and J 6 bases, leaving 19 bases between the germline ends. The CDR3 protein is CASSPPVRPLRPDTQYF. CDR3 DNA sequence: TGTGCCAGCTCACCACCGGTCAGACCCCTTCGGCCCGATACGCAGTATTTT.

A few counts support this clonotype. The rearrangement uses TRBV4-1 and TRBJ2-7; no definite D call. Per germline, CDR1 MGHRA and CDR2 YSYEKL. Trimming took 1 base from V and 0 from J, leaving 10 bases between them. The CDR3 extends over 15 amino acids. CDR3 coding DNA: TGCGCCAGCAGCCAAGGCCCTCTCGTCTCCTACGAGCAGTACTTC. Its protein is CASSQGPLVSYEQYF.